This entry describes one T cell receptor beta chain. Trimming stripped 5 bases from V and 3 bases from J, with 14 bases between. The CDR3 is made up of 14 amino acids. Germline assignment: CDR1 LNHDA and CDR2 SQIVND (reference sequence). The data were taken from a study of T cell responses to AZD1222 COVID-19 vaccine. Sequencing used immunoSEQ multiplex PCR; TCRdb keeps in-frame clones, though not all of them. The sample carries fewer than 90,000 clones, almost 90% recorded once. The sequence was obtained from an adult who received the AZD1222 COVID-19 vaccine. Sequencing used peripheral blood, obtained 28 days after the second AZD1222 dose. The chain couples TRBV19 to TRBJ2-7; tentatively, D is TRBD1 (6 bases). The CDR3 region is CASSGGGAFYEQYF. CDR3 nucleotides: TGTGCCAGTAGTGGGGGCGGCGCTTTCTACGAGCAGTACTTC.